What follows are 28 T cell receptor beta chains derived from one specimen sequenced in a study of beta chain features in type 1 diabetes. What was sequenced were expressed TCRB transcripts, since all of the isolated RNA had been reverse transcribed. TCRdb's table, derived via immunoSEQ multiplex PCR, lists solely in-frame clones and lacks some. In the table there are about 160,000 clones, roughly 8% of which are singletons. These TCRs are of unknown antigen specificity. General study points: There was a moderate but significant shortening of TCRB CDR3s in all four CD4+ subsets of Type 1 diabetes patients.

Sequencing was performed on central memory CD4+ T cells from blood. These receptors all come from a middle-aged woman with type 1 diabetes.

This clone was counted only a few times. This sequence joins TRBV28 and TRBJ2-2; D gene unclear. The germline V gene has CDR1 MDHEN and CDR2 SYDVKM. The CDR3 runs 13 residues. V was cut by 7 bases and J by 4 bases, with 10 bases left in between. The CDR3 is CASTLEVTGELFF. As DNA, the CDR3 is TGTGCCAGCACCTTAGAGGTCACCGGGGAGCTGTTTTTT.

This sequence joins TRBV27 and TRBJ1-5, with a weak D call TRBD1 (5 bases). The V end lost 6 bases, the J end lost 5 bases, and 14 bases lay between the germline ends. The germline V gene encodes CDR1 MNHEY and CDR2 SMNVEV (reference sequence). The CDR3 length is 14 residues. The CDR3 region is CASRSLDSYQPQHF. The CDR3 DNA reads as TGTGCCAGCAGATCGCTCGACAGCTATCAGCCCCAGCATTTT.

This clone was detected a few times. The V gene is TRBV7-2, the J gene TRBJ2-5; a possible D gene is TRBD2 (7 bases). This CDR3 region has 15 residues. The V gene lost 1 base and the J gene lost 5 bases, with 14 bases spanning the gap. The germline V gene has CDR1 SGHTA and CDR2 FQGNSA. CDR3 DNA sequence: TGTGCCAGCAGCTTAGTTTCGGGGGGCCAGGAGACCCAGTACTTC. Translation gives CASSLVSGGQETQYF.

V and J are TRBV30 and TRBJ1-2, with 12 bases aligning to TRBD1. The V and J ends lost 3 bases and 8 bases, in that order; junction bases with no gene match: 10. The CDR3 consists of 15 residues. Looked up from germline, CDR1 is GTSNPN and CDR2 is SVGIG (reference sequence). In DNA, the CDR3 is TGTGCCTGGAGGGGACAGGGGGCGAGTTATACGGGCTACACCTTC. Its protein product is CAWRGQGASYTGYTF.

The chain links TRBV30 to TRBJ2-5, with D maybe TRBD1 (8 bases). Between the trimmed V and J ends, which lost 5 bases and 5 bases, there was a span of 12 bases. This CDR3 has 12 residues. CDR1 is GTSNPN and CDR2 is SVGIG in the germline V gene (reference sequence). The CDR3 nucleotides are TGTGCCTGGGGGGGGGACAGGGAGACCCAGTACTTC. This codes for CAWGGDRETQYF.

The V and J genes are TRBV28 and TRBJ1-2, with 8 bases matching TRBD1. The germline V gene encodes CDR1 MDHEN and CDR2 SYDVKM. J gave up 8 bases and V 5 bases, and 13 bases lay outside the gene matches. There are 15 residues in the CDR3. For the CDR3, the DNA is TGTGCCAGCAGTGCTATGTCTCCGGACAGGGACGGCTACACCTTC. Protein sequence: CASSAMSPDRDGYTF.

This clone was counted many times. The CDR3 sequence is CASSEPGQGPDTQYF. Written as DNA, the CDR3 is TGTGCCAGCAGTGAACCGGGACAGGGCCCAGATACGCAGTATTTT. The chain employs TRBV28 and TRBJ2-3; 9 bases are a match to TRBD1. The CDR3 totals 15 residues. Unmatched junction bases numbered 7, after V lost 5 bases and J lost 4 bases. Germline loops: CDR1 MDHEN, CDR2 SYDVKM.

V is TRBV29-1 and J is TRBJ2-7; TRBD1 is a possible D gene (5 bases). The ends were cut back, 6 bases at V and 2 bases at J, with 14 bases in the middle. Germline V gene sequence: CDR1 SQVTM, CDR2 ANQGSEA. This CDR3 has 13 amino acids. The DNA for the CDR3 is TGCAGCGTAGGAAGGTTAGGGGCCTACGAGCAGTACTTC. This encodes CSVGRLGAYEQYF.

In this sample, this clone turned up a few times. V usage is TRBV15 and J usage is TRBJ2-2; TRBD2 aligns across 7 bases. The V gene end was trimmed by 9 bases and the J gene end by 5 bases; junction bases not matched to a gene: 6. CDR1 is LNHNV and CDR2 is YYDKDF in the germline V gene (reference sequence). The CDR3 loop spans 13 amino acids. DNA of the CDR3: TGTGCCACAGGGAGACTAGCTACCGGGGAGCTGTTTTTT. It translates to CATGRLATGELFF.

The chain uses TRBV4-3 and TRBJ1-3, with D possibly TRBD1 on 5 matching bases. The V gene lost 0 bases and the J gene lost 4 bases, with 13 bases spanning the gap. Looked up from germline, CDR1 is LGHNA and CDR2 is YSLEER. The CDR3 is 16 residues long. The CDR3 here is CASSQDKTWGGNTIYF. Written as DNA, the CDR3 is TGCGCCAGCAGCCAAGATAAGACGTGGGGCGGAAACACCATATATTTT.

The chain recombines TRBV29-1 with TRBJ2-1; the match to TRBD2 covers 9 bases. This CDR3 has 15 residues. Germline lookup yields CDR1 SQVTM and CDR2 ANQGSEA. The V segment lost 2 bases and the J segment 6 bases; nucleotides outside the gene matches: 8. The CDR3 nucleotides read TGCAGCGTTGAAATCTTGCTAGCGGGAACCAATGAGCAGTTCTTC. As protein: CSVEILLAGTNEQFF.

This clone has more than one count but fewer than ten. This chain links TRBV7-3 with TRBJ1-2; no clear D gene. There are 14 residues in the CDR3. The V gene lost 5 bases and the J gene lost 2 bases, with 12 bases spanning the gap. Germline loops: CDR1 SGHTA, CDR2 FQGTGA. The CDR3 DNA reads as TGTGCCAGCAGCCCCGGCGGGAGGAACTATGGCTACACCTTC. Translating it yields CASSPGGRNYGYTF.

On this clone itself: Its ends do not fully match the called genes, so a read error is possible. The V call is TRBV5-4, the J call TRBJ2-5; D gene uncertain. The CDR3 length is 14 residues. Germline V lookup: CDR1 SGHNT, CDR2 YYREEE (reference sequence). The CDR3 DNA follows: TGCGCCAGCAGCCGAGGAATGACCCAAGAGACCCAGTACTTC. Translated, it gives CASSRGMTQETQYF.

The gene calls are TRBV7-3 and TRBJ1-1; TRBD1 matches at 7 bases. Germline V gene lookup returns CDR1 SGHTA and CDR2 FQGTGA. The CDR3 consists of 14 residues. V shed 0 bases and J 5 bases; nucleotides not matched to a gene: 3. The CDR3 bases are TGTGCCAGCAGCTTAACAGGGGGCGAAACTGAAGCTTTCTTT. Translated, it gives CASSLTGGETEAFF.

This clone was seen a few times. This chain joins TRBV11-1 and TRBJ2-3; D perhaps matches TRBD1 (5 bases). V lost 0 bases, J lost 4 bases, and 11 bases lay in between. The CDR3 consists of 15 residues. The germline CDR1 and CDR2 sequences are SGHAT and FQDESV (reference sequence). CDR3 loop: CASSLAGQGPDTQYF. The DNA of the CDR3 is TGTGCCAGCAGCTTAGCTGGTCAGGGCCCAGATACGCAGTATTTT.

This clone was observed a few times. This chain uses TRBV14 with TRBJ2-6; D is perhaps TRBD2 (5 bases). V lost 1 base to trimming and J lost 9 bases, with 10 bases between them. The CDR3 extends over 14 amino acids. Germline V gene sequence: CDR1 SGHDN, CDR2 FVKESK. The CDR3 sequence: CASSQASRGNVLTF. The CDR3, as DNA: TGTGCCAGCAGCCAAGCGTCCCGGGGCAACGTCCTGACTTTC.

This clone was detected a few times. The chain carries TRBV4-3 and TRBJ2-7, with TRBD1 matching over 8 bases. This CDR3 has 14 amino acids. Germline loops: CDR1 LGHNA, CDR2 YSLEER. Trimming removed 3 bases from V and 6 bases from J; junction bases left unmatched: 7. CDR3 loop: CASSHRQGTFEQYF. The CDR3 DNA sequence: TGCGCCAGCAGCCATAGACAGGGGACATTCGAGCAGTACTTC.

This clone has only a few counts. Germline and junction disagree at one end, which may indicate a read error. The rearrangement links TRBV7-7 to TRBJ1-6; D perhaps matches TRBD1 (5 bases). This CDR3 is 15 amino acids long. Germline V gene sequence: CDR1 SSHAT, CDR2 FNYEAQ (reference sequence). The CDR3 spells CASSLDQGDNSPLHF. Here the CDR3 DNA reads TGTGCTAGCAGCTTGGACCAGGGCGATAATTCACCCCTCCACTTT.

The rearrangement uses TRBV11-2 and TRBJ2-1, with 7 bases identical to TRBD2. CDR3 length equals 16 residues. J gave up 4 bases and V 6 bases, and 12 bases lay outside the gene matches. Germline V gene data show CDR1 as SGHAT and CDR2 as FQNNGV. CDR3 residues: CASSSLLLAVYNEQFF. CDR3 nucleotides: TGTGCCAGCAGTTCACTTTTGCTAGCGGTTTACAATGAGCAGTTCTTC.

V and J are TRBV7-9 and TRBJ2-7; TRBD1 agrees at 8 bases. The germline CDR1 and CDR2 sequences are SEHNR and FQNEAQ (reference sequence). V shed 3 bases and J 6 bases; nucleotides not matched to a gene: 4. The CDR3 consists of 13 residues. CDR3 sequence (DNA): TGTGCCAGCAGCTTCGGGACAGGCTCCGAGCAGTACTTC. Residues: CASSFGTGSEQYF.

This rearrangement joins TRBV18 to TRBJ2-5; tentatively, D is TRBD2 (5 bases). The CDR3 has 16 amino acids. CDR1 and CDR2 from the germline V gene are KGHSH and LQKENI. Trimming pared 2 bases from V and 2 bases from J, leaving 15 bases between. The CDR3 is CASSPKEVRLQETQYF. The CDR3 DNA sequence: TGTGCCAGCTCACCAAAGGAGGTCAGGCTTCAAGAGACCCAGTACTTC.

This sequence joins TRBV6-5 and TRBJ1-2; D remains ambiguous. Germline CDR1 is MNHEY and CDR2 is SVGAGI. The CDR3 is 12 residues long. V was trimmed by 10 bases and J by 7 bases, leaving 16 bases between them. CDR3 loop: CATRGMEGGYTF. The DNA for the CDR3 is TGTGCCACAAGAGGGATGGAGGGTGGCTACACCTTC.

V and J are TRBV7-2 and TRBJ2-7; 11 bases line up with TRBD2. V trimming: 4 bases; J trimming: 6 bases; junction bases outside the gene matches: 8. This CDR3 spans 15 amino acids. Per the germline V gene, CDR1 is SGHTA and CDR2 is FQGNSA. The CDR3 loop is CASSSLAGGPGEQYF. Written as DNA, the CDR3 is TGTGCCAGCAGCTCCTTAGCGGGAGGGCCGGGCGAGCAGTACTTC.

Only a few counts were recorded for this clone. CDR3: CSVIDGARETQYF. The CDR3 DNA sequence: TGCAGCGTCATTGATGGGGCGAGAGAGACCCAGTACTTC. The chain recombines TRBV29-1 with TRBJ2-5; a weak D match, TRBD1 (5 bases). The CDR3 extends over 13 amino acids. Trimming stripped 6 bases from V and 4 bases from J, with 15 bases between. CDR1 and CDR2 (germline): SQVTM, ANQGSEA.

This clone came up a few times. The identical CDR3 is also encoded by other nucleotide sequences in the sample. The rearrangement joins TRBV30 to TRBJ2-5, with D possibly being TRBD1 (5 bases). This CDR3 contains 13 residues. Per germline, CDR1 GTSNPN and CDR2 SVGIG (reference sequence). V was shortened by 5 bases and J by 2 bases, with 12 bases between the two germline ends. The CDR3 protein is CAWSQGAQETQYF. The CDR3 bases are TGTGCCTGGTCCCAAGGGGCACAAGAGACCCAGTACTTC.

The CDR3 sequence is CASSPPRLAGGYDEQFF. The CDR3 nucleotides read TGTGCCAGCTCACCACCGAGACTAGCGGGAGGGTACGATGAGCAGTTCTTC. The chain combines TRBV18 with TRBJ2-1; 14 bases agree with TRBD2. The V segment lost 0 bases and the J segment 8 bases; nucleotides outside the gene matches: 6. The length of the CDR3 is 17 residues. Germline V gives CDR1 KGHSH, CDR2 LQKENI.

The gene calls are TRBV29-1 and TRBJ1-5, with a tentative D call TRBD1 (5 bases). Germline CDR1 SQVTM, CDR2 ANQGSEA. The CDR3 totals 12 residues. Trimming removed 7 bases at V and 5 bases at J, with 12 bases between. For the CDR3, the DNA is TGCAGCGGGGGGGATGCGGATCAGCCCCAGCATTTT. This translates into CSGGDADQPQHF.

There are a few counts of this clone. The CDR3 nucleotides are TGTGCCAGCAGCAAAGTAATCGCAGGCTCCTTC. Protein sequence: CASSKVIAGSF. The chain combines TRBV21-1 with TRBJ1-2; TRBD1, the D gene given by the table, was not confirmed from the DNA. TRBV21-1 is termed a pseudogene. The CDR3 consists of 11 residues.